This TCR beta chain was identified during a study of T cell repertoires in cytomegalovirus infection (dated by TCRdb to about 2019). Describing the broader study: Recently identified HLA-C-restricted CMV epitopes, whose presentation resists viral immunomodulation, were targeted by peptide stimulations together with well-studied HLA-B-restricted epitopes. Donor HLA type was relevant to the analysis, because carriage of CMV infection together with the matching HLA type was indicated by public TCR beta signatures.

After removal of 4 bases from V and 0 bases from J, the junction retains 7 bases not matched to a gene. Taken from the germline V gene, the CDR1 and CDR2 loops are SGHVT and SQSDAQ. From cysteine to phenylalanine, the CDR3 is 18 amino acids long. CDR3 DNA only is kept here, 54 bases in frame from base 1. Per the publication, the treatment or condition label means: in vitro stimulation with specific CMV peptide epitopes to enrich CMV-specific T cells. This clonotype was recorded at least ten times. Its binding antigen is unknown. Base qualities are not provided; no much larger clone lies one nucleotide away. The reads were generated on an Illumina HiSeq 1500. TCRdb's own reprocessing of the public reads used fastp at Q25 and MiXCR and kept productive beta chains. Rows are unified per CDR3 protein, each entry keeping the most common DNA and genes. The sample contains approximately 300,000 distinct CDR3 sequences, about 27% of them found a single time. Around 19% of the sample goes to the ten largest clones.

The paper as a whole reports these results and caveats: In both this cohort and an independent roughly 350-donor cohort, the cumulative frequency of public TCR beta family members distinguished carriers of CMV infection plus the relevant HLA type. The ex vivo response was dominated by HLA-C-restricted CMV-specific TCR beta clonotypes, which also provided the single most frequent clonotype in two of eight donors.

The sequence was collected from a human donor in good health (CMV status not recorded). Some clones in this sample may be carry-over from other donors' samples. The chain couples TRBV7-4 to TRBJ2-5, with TRBD2 matching 14 junction bases. The sequencing used cultured PBMCs, collected from culture after CMV antigen stimulation. DNA sequence: TGTGCCAGCAGCTCCCGACTAGCGGGGGGGCCGGACCAAGAGACCCAGTACTTC. Its protein reads: CASSSRLAGGPDQETQYF.